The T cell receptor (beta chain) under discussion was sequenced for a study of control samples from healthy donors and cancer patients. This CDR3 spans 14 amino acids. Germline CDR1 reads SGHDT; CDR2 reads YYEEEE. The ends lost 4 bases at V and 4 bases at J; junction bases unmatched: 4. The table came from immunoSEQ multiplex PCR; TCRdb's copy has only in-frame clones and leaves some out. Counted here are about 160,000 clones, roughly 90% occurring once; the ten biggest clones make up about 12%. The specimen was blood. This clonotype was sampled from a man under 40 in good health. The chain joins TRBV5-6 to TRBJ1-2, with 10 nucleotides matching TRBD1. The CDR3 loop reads CASSTTGGGYGYTF. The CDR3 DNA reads TGTGCCAGCAGCACGACAGGGGGCGGCTATGGCTACACCTTC.